This T cell receptor beta chain came from a study of cytomegalovirus exposure and HLA in healthy donors. Study conclusions and caveats: In vitro checks showed that a few CMV-associated chains really do target CMV antigens.

Profiled with immunoSEQ multiplex PCR; TCRdb holds only in-frame clones, not every one. In the table there are about 170,000 clones, nearly 90% of which are singletons. The ends were cut back, 4 bases at V and 5 bases at J, with 11 bases in the middle. The CDR3 is 13 residues long. CDR1 is SQVTM and CDR2 is ANQGSEA in the germline V gene. This clone was observed once. Its specificity is unknown. The receptor was derived from a man aged 18-30 years in good health and CMV-seropositive. The J gene is TRBJ1-4, the V gene TRBV29-1; weak D call: TRBD1 (5 bases). The material sequenced was PBMCs. The CDR3 spells CSVVVGGNEKLFF. CDR3 in DNA: TGCAGCGTTGTTGTGGGGGGGAATGAAAAACTGTTTTTT.